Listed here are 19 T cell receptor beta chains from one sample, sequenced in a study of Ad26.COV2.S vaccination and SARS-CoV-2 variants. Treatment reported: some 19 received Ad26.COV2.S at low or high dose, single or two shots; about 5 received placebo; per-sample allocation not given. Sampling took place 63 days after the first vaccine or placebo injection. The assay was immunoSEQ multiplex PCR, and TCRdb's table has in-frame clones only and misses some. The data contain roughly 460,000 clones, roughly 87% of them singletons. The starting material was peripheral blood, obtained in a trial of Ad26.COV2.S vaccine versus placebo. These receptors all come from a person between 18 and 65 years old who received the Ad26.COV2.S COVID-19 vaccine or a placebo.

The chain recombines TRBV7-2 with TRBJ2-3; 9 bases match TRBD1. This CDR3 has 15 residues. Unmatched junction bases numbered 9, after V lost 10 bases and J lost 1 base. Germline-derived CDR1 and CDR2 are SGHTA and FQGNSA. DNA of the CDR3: TGTGCCACCACAGGGGGCCCAAGCCGCACAGATACGCAGTATTTT. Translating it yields CATTGGPSRTDTQYF.

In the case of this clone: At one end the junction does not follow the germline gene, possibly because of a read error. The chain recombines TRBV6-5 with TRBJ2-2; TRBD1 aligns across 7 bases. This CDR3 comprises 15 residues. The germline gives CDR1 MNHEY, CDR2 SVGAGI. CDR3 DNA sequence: TGTGCCAGCGGTTATGACAGGGCTCTCACCGGGGAGCTGTTTTTT. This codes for CASGYDRALTGELFF.

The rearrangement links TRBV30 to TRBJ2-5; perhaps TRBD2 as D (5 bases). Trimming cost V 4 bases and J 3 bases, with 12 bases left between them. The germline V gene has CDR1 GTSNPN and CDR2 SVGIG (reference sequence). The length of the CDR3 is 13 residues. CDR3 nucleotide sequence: TGTGCCTGGAAGAGGGAGCGTGAAGAGACCCAGTACTTC. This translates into CAWKREREETQYF.

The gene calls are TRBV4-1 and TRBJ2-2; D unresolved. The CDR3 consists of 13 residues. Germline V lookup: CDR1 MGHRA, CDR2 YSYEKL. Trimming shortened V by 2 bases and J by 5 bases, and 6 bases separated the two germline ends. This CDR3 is CASSQLVTGELFF. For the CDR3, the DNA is TGCGCCAGCAGCCAATTAGTAACCGGGGAGCTGTTTTTT.

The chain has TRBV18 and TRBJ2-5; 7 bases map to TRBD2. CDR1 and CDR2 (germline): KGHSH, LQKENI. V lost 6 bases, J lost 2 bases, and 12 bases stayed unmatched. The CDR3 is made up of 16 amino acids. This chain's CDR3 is CASSPTGDYRQETQYF. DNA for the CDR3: TGTGCCAGCTCCCCAACGGGGGACTACCGACAAGAGACCCAGTACTTC.

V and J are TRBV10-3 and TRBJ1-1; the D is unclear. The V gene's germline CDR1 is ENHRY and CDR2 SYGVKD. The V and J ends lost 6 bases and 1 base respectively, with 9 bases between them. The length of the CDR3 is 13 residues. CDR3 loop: CAIRSTGNTEAFF. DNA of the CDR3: TGTGCCATCAGATCGACCGGGAACACTGAAGCTTTCTTT.

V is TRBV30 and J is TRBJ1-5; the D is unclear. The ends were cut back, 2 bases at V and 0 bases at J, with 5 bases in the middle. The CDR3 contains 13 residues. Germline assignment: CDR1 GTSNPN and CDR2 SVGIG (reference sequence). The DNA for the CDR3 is TGTGCCTGGAGTTTTGATAGCAATCAGCCCCAGCATTTT. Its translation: CAWSFDSNQPQHF.

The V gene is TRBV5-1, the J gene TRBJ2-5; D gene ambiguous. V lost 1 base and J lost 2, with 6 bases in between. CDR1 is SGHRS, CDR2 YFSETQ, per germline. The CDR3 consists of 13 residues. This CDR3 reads CASSLRVQETQYF. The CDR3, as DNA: TGCGCCAGCAGCTTGCGGGTGCAAGAGACCCAGTACTTC.

CDR3 residues: CASSRGGQGSNEQFF. The CDR3 region has the DNA TGCGCCAGCAGCCGGGGCGGACAGGGGAGCAATGAGCAGTTCTTC. The J gene is TRBJ2-1, the V gene TRBV4-1; TRBD1 aligns across 9 bases. Trimming removed 4 bases from V and 6 bases from J; junction bases left unmatched: 7. The germline gives CDR1 MGHRA, CDR2 YSYEKL. The length of the CDR3 is 15 residues.

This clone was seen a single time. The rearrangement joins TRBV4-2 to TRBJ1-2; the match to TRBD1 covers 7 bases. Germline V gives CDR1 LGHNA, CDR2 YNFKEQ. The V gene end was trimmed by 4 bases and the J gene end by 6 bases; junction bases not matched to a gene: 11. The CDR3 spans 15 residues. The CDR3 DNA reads TGTGCCAGCAGCCTAACTCAGGAGGGGGCTGATGGCTACACCTTC. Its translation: CASSLTQEGADGYTF.

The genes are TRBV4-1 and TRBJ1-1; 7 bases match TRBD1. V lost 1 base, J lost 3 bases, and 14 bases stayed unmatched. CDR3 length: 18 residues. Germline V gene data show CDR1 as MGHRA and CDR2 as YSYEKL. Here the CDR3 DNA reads TGCGCCAGCAGCCAAGTATCAAGGGGGCGGGATCAGGACACTGAAGCTTTCTTT. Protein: CASSQVSRGRDQDTEAFF.

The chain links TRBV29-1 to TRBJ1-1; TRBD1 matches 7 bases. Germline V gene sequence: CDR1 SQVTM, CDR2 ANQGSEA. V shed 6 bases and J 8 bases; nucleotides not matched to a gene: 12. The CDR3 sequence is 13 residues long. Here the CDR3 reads CSVVTGPGQEAFF. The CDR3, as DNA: TGCAGCGTGGTGACAGGGCCCGGGCAGGAAGCTTTCTTT.

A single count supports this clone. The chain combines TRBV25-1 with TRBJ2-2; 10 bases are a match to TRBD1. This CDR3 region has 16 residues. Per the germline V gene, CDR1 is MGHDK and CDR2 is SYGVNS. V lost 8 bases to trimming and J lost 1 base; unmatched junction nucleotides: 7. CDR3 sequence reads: CASGRDRGRNTGELFF. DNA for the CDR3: TGTGCCAGCGGCCGGGACAGGGGCAGGAACACCGGGGAGCTGTTTTTT.

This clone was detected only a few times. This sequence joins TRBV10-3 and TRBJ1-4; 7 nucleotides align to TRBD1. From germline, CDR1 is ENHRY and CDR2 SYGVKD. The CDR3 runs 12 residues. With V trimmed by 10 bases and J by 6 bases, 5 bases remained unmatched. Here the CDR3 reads CATRGLYEKLFF. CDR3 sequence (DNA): TGTGCCACCAGGGGGTTATATGAAAAACTGTTTTTT.

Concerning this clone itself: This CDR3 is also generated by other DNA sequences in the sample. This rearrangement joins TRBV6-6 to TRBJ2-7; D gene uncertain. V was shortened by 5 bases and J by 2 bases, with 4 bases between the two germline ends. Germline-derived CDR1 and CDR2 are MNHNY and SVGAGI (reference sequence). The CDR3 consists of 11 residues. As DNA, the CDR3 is TGTGCCAGCAGTCACACCTACGAGCAGTACTTC. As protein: CASSHTYEQYF.

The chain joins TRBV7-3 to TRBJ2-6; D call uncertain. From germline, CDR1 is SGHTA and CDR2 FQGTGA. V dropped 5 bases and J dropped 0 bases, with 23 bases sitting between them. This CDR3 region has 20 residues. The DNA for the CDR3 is TGTGCCAGCAGCCCCCTGGGTGGCCCACTCGTAATCTCTGGGGCCAACGTCCTGACTTTC. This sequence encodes CASSPLGGPLVISGANVLTF.

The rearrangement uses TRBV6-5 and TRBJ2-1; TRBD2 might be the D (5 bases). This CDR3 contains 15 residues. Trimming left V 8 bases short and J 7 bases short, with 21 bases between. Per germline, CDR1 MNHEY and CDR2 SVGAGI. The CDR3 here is CASGVSRGFGNEQFF. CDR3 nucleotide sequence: TGTGCCAGCGGGGTGTCTAGAGGGTTTGGGAATGAGCAGTTCTTC.

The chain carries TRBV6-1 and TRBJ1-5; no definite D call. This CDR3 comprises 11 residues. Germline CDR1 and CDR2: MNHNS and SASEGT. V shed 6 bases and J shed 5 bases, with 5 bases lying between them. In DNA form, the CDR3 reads TGTGCCAGCAGAGGAGATCAGCCCCAGCATTTT. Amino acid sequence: CASRGDQPQHF.

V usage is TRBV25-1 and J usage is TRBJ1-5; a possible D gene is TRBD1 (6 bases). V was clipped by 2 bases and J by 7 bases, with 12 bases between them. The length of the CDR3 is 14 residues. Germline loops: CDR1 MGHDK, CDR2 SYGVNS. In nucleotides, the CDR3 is TGTGCCAGCAGTGAAGTGGGGGCAGGACAGCCCCAGCATTTT. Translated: CASSEVGAGQPQHF.